The sequence of this T cell receptor (beta chain) was determined in a study of CD8+ T cells in alopecia areata. Germline V gene sequence: CDR1 KGHSH, CDR2 LQKENI. The V gene lost 2 bases and the J gene lost 12 bases, with 17 bases spanning the gap. This CDR3 contains 14 residues. Investigators sorted PBMCs to obtain both CD4+ and CD8+ T cells. Extraction and reverse transcription of RNA yielded cDNA as the sequencing template. Measured with immunoSEQ multiplex PCR; TCRdb has only the in-frame clones, and not every one. The table has approximately 150,000 clones, 55% seen once; the top ten hold 4% to 5.5%. The study, taken as a whole, reports: Compared with normal scalp, lesional scalp had higher clonality and more expanded CD8+ clones. Alphabeta T cells residing in normal skin are also sequenced in scalp samples. Sharing of TCRs across patients appeared less clear than in mice, possibly for HLA-related reasons.

This clone appeared a single time. What it binds is unknown. This clonotype originated in a human donor in good health. The sample consisted of CD4+ T cells sorted from blood. The rearrangement joins TRBV18 to TRBJ2-1, with D perhaps assigned TRBD1 or TRBD2 (8 bases each). The CDR3 reads CASSPGGSGTGQFF. Written as DNA, the CDR3 is TGTGCCAGCTCACCAGGTGGTAGCGGGACAGGGCAGTTCTTC.